The TCR beta chain described here comes from a study of T cell responses to AZD1222 COVID-19 vaccine. Study observations and caveats: White British people made up most donors, females outnumbered males, and clonal diversity was possibly underestimated. Nearly half of the spike-specific TCRs reportedly recognize variant regions that carry no mutations. Compared with day 0, the breadth and depth of the Spike-specific TCR repertoire rose significantly after two doses of AZD1222. Repertoire sampling was restricted to post-peak T cell response timepoints.

Generated by immunoSEQ multiplex PCR, the TCRdb table keeps only in-frame clones and is missing some. The data contain about 94,000 clones, 88% of them singletons. After removal of 6 bases from V and 3 bases from J, the junction contained 11 bases not matched to a gene. Germline values: CDR1 MNHEY, CDR2 SMNVEV (reference sequence). This CDR3 has 16 amino acids. For this clone: Its antigen is unidentified.

The chain uses TRBV27 and TRBJ2-1; 7 bases line up with TRBD2. The sample in question was peripheral blood, obtained 28 days after the second AZD1222 dose. The source is an adult who received the AZD1222 COVID-19 vaccine. CDR3 in DNA: TGTGCCAGCAGGCCTACTCTAGCGGCCCGCTACAATGAGCAGTTCTTC. Protein sequence: CASRPTLAARYNEQFF.